The 10 T cell receptor beta chains below were found in one sample sequenced in a study of blood T cell repertoires in COVID-19. Here immunoSEQ multiplex PCR was the method, and the copy in TCRdb shows in-frame clones only, minus some. The top ten clones hold about 6.8% of a sample with about 190,000 clones, about 88% of them seen once. Input material: peripheral blood. These receptors all stem from a woman in her thirties or forties who had recovered from COVID-19.

This chain links TRBV2 with TRBJ1-2, with TRBD1 matching over 7 bases. V lost 5 bases and J lost 4; bases outside the gene matches: 7. Germline V gene data show CDR1 as SNHLY and CDR2 as FYNNEI. CDR3 length: 14 amino acids. The chain's CDR3 is CASSTTGSGYGYTF. The CDR3 DNA follows: TGTGCCAGCAGTACGACAGGGAGTGGCTATGGCTACACCTTC.

The chain is built from TRBV4-2 and TRBJ1-1; a weak D match, TRBD1 (6 bases). The V and J ends lost 3 bases and 4 bases respectively, with 12 bases between them. The CDR3 has 14 amino acids. In germline, CDR1 is LGHNA, CDR2 YNFKEQ. CDR3 loop: CASSHRQAGTEAFF. The CDR3 DNA reads as TGTGCCAGCAGCCACCGACAGGCGGGCACTGAAGCTTTCTTT.

This chain links TRBV7-9 with TRBJ2-5, with TRBD2 identical over 10 bases. CDR1 and CDR2 from the germline V gene are SEHNR and FQNEAQ (reference sequence). The CDR3 covers 14 residues. Unmatched junction bases numbered 3, after V lost 5 bases and J lost 3 bases. This CDR3 reads CASSPTSGEETQYF. CDR3 in DNA: TGTGCCAGCAGCCCCACTAGCGGGGAAGAGACCCAGTACTTC.

The chain carries TRBV20-1 and TRBJ2-1; 7 nucleotides agree with TRBD2. V shed 3 bases, J shed 6 bases, and the junction held 8 bases outside the gene matches. CDR3 length: 14 residues. The germline V gene has CDR1 DFQATT and CDR2 SNEGSKA (reference sequence). As DNA, the CDR3 is TGCAGTGCTAGTGAGACTAGCATGCGCAATGAGCAGTTCTTC. It specifies CSASETSMRNEQFF.

The CDR3: CASSLWDLYNEQFF. CDR3 DNA: TGTGCCAGCAGCTTATGGGACTTGTACAATGAGCAGTTCTTC. This rearrangement joins TRBV7-9 to TRBJ2-1; possibly TRBD2 for D (6 bases). V dropped 2 bases and J dropped 4 bases, with 9 bases sitting between them. Germline V gene data show CDR1 as SEHNR and CDR2 as FQNEAQ (reference sequence). The CDR3 covers 14 residues.

The chain couples TRBV5-4 to TRBJ1-3, with D possibly being TRBD1 (5 bases). Germline loops: CDR1 SGHNT, CDR2 YYREEE (reference sequence). V lost 4 bases to trimming and J lost 2 bases, with 13 bases between them. This CDR3 spans 15 amino acids. CDR3 in DNA: TGTGCCAGCAGCCCAGGGACTGCAACTGGAAACACCATATATTTT. Translating gives CASSPGTATGNTIYF.

V and J are TRBV28 and TRBJ1-3, with 9 bases aligning to TRBD1. Trimming cost V 6 bases and J 2 bases; bases outside gene matches: 5. Germline V gene sequence: CDR1 MDHEN, CDR2 SYDVKM. The CDR3 covers 15 residues. Here the CDR3 reads CASRKRTGAGNTIYF. The CDR3 DNA follows: TGTGCCAGCAGAAAAAGGACAGGGGCTGGAAACACCATATATTTT.

This clone has more than one count but fewer than ten. The chain has TRBV9 and TRBJ2-7; tentative D call: TRBD2 (6 bases). This CDR3 spans 16 amino acids. Germline CDR1 SGDLS, CDR2 YYNGEE. Trimming cost V 3 bases and J 3 bases, with 19 bases left between them. The CDR3 loop reads CASSAPAGTARYEQYF. The CDR3 coding sequence is TGTGCCAGCAGCGCCCCCGCGGGGACGGCCCGCTACGAGCAGTACTTC.

This clone was recorded a few times. V and J are TRBV18 and TRBJ1-2, with TRBD1 identical over 8 bases. From germline, CDR1 is KGHSH and CDR2 LQKENI. The CDR3 length is 15 residues. The junction had 9 bases not matched to a gene; V was cut back by 4 bases and J by 5 bases. CDR3 sequence reads: CASSLRTGLAYGYTF. DNA of the CDR3: TGTGCCAGCTCACTGCGGACAGGGTTGGCTTATGGCTACACCTTC.

The chain recombines TRBV6-5 with TRBJ1-4; D gene uncertain. Germline CDR1 and CDR2: MNHEY and SVGAGI. Trimming took off 6 bases at V and 6 bases at J, with 17 bases between the two ends. This CDR3 contains 15 residues. The CDR3 bases are TGTGCCAGCAGCCGTAAGAATCGCGGGGATGAAAAACTGTTTTTT. It specifies CASSRKNRGDEKLFF.